A single sample is the source of the 30 T cell receptor beta chains below, sequenced in a study of post-analysis software for immune sequencing data. Regarding the study as a whole: The study found TRBV5-6, TRBV5-1 and TRBV20-1 among about 5 TRBV segments more frequent in patients than controls.

The library was made from cDNA and included unique molecular identifiers. Using its own MiXCR run on the PCR reads, TCRdb lists one record per CDR3 protein. The sample has fewer than 850,000 distinct CDR3 sequences; 30% are singletons. No cognate antigen is known for these TCRs. The sample consisted of blood. The receptor set was obtained from a girl aged 5 to 17 with multiple sclerosis.

The chain recombines TRBV5-1 with TRBJ1-1; TRBD1 is a possible D gene (5 bases). Germline V lookup: CDR1 SGHRS, CDR2 YFSETQ. CDR3 length: 13 amino acids. Trimming left V 4 bases short and J 0 bases short, with 7 bases between. The CDR3 here is CASSRTLNTEAFF. As DNA, the CDR3 is TGCGCCAGCAGCAGGACACTGAACACTGAAGCTTTCTTT.

This clonotype turned up a few times. The V call is TRBV20-1, the J call TRBJ2-5; TRBD1 agrees at 7 bases. The CDR3 has 13 amino acids. The trim removed 1 base at V and 5 bases at J, leaving 4 bases unmatched. Germline assignment: CDR1 DFQATT and CDR2 SNEGSKA (reference sequence). CDR3 bases: TGCAGTGCTAGAGTGACAGGGCGGGAGACCCAGTACTTC. Amino acids: CSARVTGRETQYF.

In its sample, this clonotype was seen a few times. This chain joins TRBV6-5 and TRBJ2-7; the D gene is possibly TRBD2 (5 bases). This CDR3 region has 16 residues. CDR1 is MNHEY and CDR2 is SVGAGI in the germline V gene. Between the trimmed V and J ends, which lost 6 bases and 1 base, there was a span of 19 bases. DNA of the CDR3: TGTGCCAGCAGCGGGCCCCGGACGGGAAGTTCCTACGAGCAGTACTTC. Protein sequence: CASSGPRTGSSYEQYF.

The rearrangement uses TRBV20-1 and TRBJ2-5, with D perhaps given as TRBD1 or TRBD2 (7 bases each). Germline V gene lookup returns CDR1 DFQATT and CDR2 SNEGSKA (reference sequence). There are 13 residues in the CDR3. The germline V and J ends were trimmed by 5 bases and 4 bases, with 14 bases remaining between them. The CDR3 reads CSAGAGGGETQYF. DNA for the CDR3: TGCAGTGCTGGAGCAGGGGGGGGAGAGACCCAGTACTTC.

V is TRBV18 and J is TRBJ2-5; no clear D gene. CDR1 and CDR2 (germline): KGHSH, LQKENI. The CDR3 spans 13 residues. V lost 3 bases and J 1 base, leaving 6 bases between the germline ends. The DNA of the CDR3 is TGTGCCAGCTCACCGGCAGCCCAAGAGACCCAGTACTTC. This gives the protein CASSPAAQETQYF.

There are a few counts of this clonotype. The rearrangement joins TRBV5-1 to TRBJ2-7; 11 nucleotides agree with TRBD2. Germline loops: CDR1 SGHRS, CDR2 YFSETQ. J was trimmed by 3 bases and V by 0 bases; bases with no gene match: 11. There are 18 residues in the CDR3. The CDR3 nucleotides are TGCGCCAGCAGCTTGGGGCGCACTAGCGGGAGACCTAACTACGAGCAGTACTTC. This gives the protein CASSLGRTSGRPNYEQYF.

V usage is TRBV7-2 and J usage is TRBJ2-3; D not resolved. Germline V gene lookup returns CDR1 SGHTA and CDR2 FQGNSA. The CDR3 totals 18 residues. The ends were cut back, 9 bases at V and 2 bases at J, with 27 bases in the middle. CDR3 in DNA: TGTGCCAGTAGCCAGAGGACCGGATCTGTCGCCAACACAGATACGCAGTATTTT. Translated, it gives CASSQRTGSVANTDTQYF.

This clonotype was recorded a few times. The CDR3 protein is CASSQGTGSTDTQYF. CDR3 DNA sequence: TGCGCCAGCAGCCAAGGGACAGGATCCACGGATACGCAGTATTTT. The chain uses TRBV4-1 and TRBJ2-3, with 7 bases identical to TRBD1. Trimming took 1 base from V and 6 from J; bases not matched to a gene: 7. This CDR3 has 15 amino acids. CDR1 MGHRA and CDR2 YSYEKL come from the germline V gene.

This clonotype showed up just a few times. This CDR3 is CATSRVGDRYNEQFF. In DNA form, the CDR3 reads TGTGCCACCAGCAGAGTCGGGGACAGATACAATGAGCAGTTCTTC. This sequence joins TRBV15 and TRBJ2-1, with 7 positions matching TRBD1. Germline lookup yields CDR1 LNHNV and CDR2 YYDKDF (reference sequence). CDR3 length: 15 residues. V lost 1 base, J lost 4 bases, and 4 bases stayed unmatched.

V usage is TRBV7-2 and J usage is TRBJ2-1; 9 bases agree with TRBD2. The CDR3 extends over 18 amino acids. Unmatched junction bases numbered 11, after V lost 5 bases and J lost 0 bases. CDR1 is SGHTA, CDR2 FQGNSA, per germline. CDR3 DNA sequence: TGTGCCAGCAGCAGTCCGGGTAGCGGGGGCCACTCCTACAATGAGCAGTTCTTC. It yields the protein CASSSPGSGGHSYNEQFF.

In its sample, this clonotype was seen a few times. The V gene is TRBV5-1, the J gene TRBJ1-4; D is ambiguous. This CDR3 is built from 15 residues. With 0 bases removed from V and 0 bases from J, the gap between germline ends came to 6 bases. Germline CDR1 SGHRS, CDR2 YFSETQ. The CDR3: CASSLESATNEKLFF. The CDR3 nucleotides are TGCGCCAGCAGCTTGGAATCCGCAACTAATGAAAAACTGTTTTTT. Looking up the rest from reference TRBV5-1 and TRBJ1-4 gives the full variable domain: KAGVTQTPRYLIKTRGQQVTLSCSPISGHRSVSWYQQTPGQGLQFLFEYFSETQRNKGNFPGRFSGRQFSNSRSEMNVSTLELGDSALYLCASSLESATNEKLFFGSGTQLSVL.

In this sample, this clonotype turned up a few times. One end of the junction varies from germline; a read error may be responsible. The chain couples TRBV4-3 to TRBJ2-7, with 8 bases that match TRBD2. Germline CDR1 reads LGHNA; CDR2 reads YSLEER. This CDR3 is built from 16 residues. The CDR3: CASRQESGGRSYEQYF. The CDR3 DNA reads as TGCGCCAGCCGCCAAGAGTCGGGAGGGCGATCCTACGAGCAGTACTTC.

In this sample, this clonotype turned up a few times. The rearrangement uses TRBV7-2 and TRBJ1-2; TRBD1 might be the D (6 bases). Germline-derived CDR1 and CDR2 are SGHTA and FQGNSA. The length of the CDR3 is 16 residues. The V and J ends lost 4 bases and 4 bases respectively, with 19 bases between them. This chain's CDR3 is CASSYRNRANPYGYTF. The CDR3 DNA reads TGTGCCAGCAGCTATCGGAACAGGGCCAACCCCTATGGCTACACCTTC.

The rearrangement links TRBV29-1 to TRBJ2-5; D remains unclear. The CDR3 loop spans 11 amino acids. Germline V gives CDR1 SQVTM, CDR2 ANQGSEA. The V end lost 4 bases, the J end lost 4 bases, and 7 bases lay between the germline ends. The CDR3 here is CSVVVPETQYF. The CDR3 DNA is TGCAGCGTTGTAGTTCCAGAGACCCAGTACTTC.

V and J are TRBV28 and TRBJ2-7, with 10 positions matching TRBD1. Germline CDR1 and CDR2: MDHEN and SYDVKM. CDR3 length: 18 residues. V trimming: 5 bases; J trimming: 0 bases; junction bases outside the gene matches: 13. The CDR3 sequence: CASSLSLRGQGPSYEQYF. In DNA, the CDR3 is TGTGCCAGCAGTCTCTCCTTAAGGGGACAGGGGCCCTCCTACGAGCAGTACTTC.

The chain combines TRBV6-5 with TRBJ1-2, with D uncertain. The CDR3 contains 11 residues. V was shortened by 6 bases and J by 8 bases, with 10 bases between the two germline ends. Germline V lookup: CDR1 MNHEY, CDR2 SVGAGI. The CDR3 protein is CASSSYKGYTF. In DNA, the CDR3 is TGTGCCAGCAGCTCTTACAAGGGCTACACCTTC.

This clonotype turned up a few times. The genes are TRBV15 and TRBJ2-7; TRBD2 is a possible D gene (6 bases). The J call may be faulty, since TRBJ2-5 better matches the DNA end. The germline V gene encodes CDR1 LNHNV and CDR2 YYDKDF (reference sequence). The CDR3 sequence is 16 residues long. DNA of the CDR3: TGTGCCACCAGCAGAGATGCGGCGGGGCCCACTGAGACCCAGTACTTC. Amino acids: CATSRDAAGPTETQYF.

This chain connects TRBV20-1 to TRBJ2-1; possibly TRBD2 for D (7 bases). The germline gives CDR1 DFQATT, CDR2 SNEGSKA (reference sequence). This CDR3 region has 16 residues. Trimming took off 5 bases at V and 2 bases at J, with 19 bases between the two ends. The chain's CDR3 is CSAPYRGREAYNEQFF. CDR3 nucleotide sequence: TGCAGTGCTCCGTATAGGGGGAGGGAAGCCTACAATGAGCAGTTCTTC.

The chain employs TRBV28 and TRBJ1-2; the D gene is possibly TRBD1 (5 bases). Germline V gene lookup returns CDR1 MDHEN and CDR2 SYDVKM. This CDR3 has 13 amino acids. Between the trimmed V and J ends, which lost 3 bases and 7 bases, there was a span of 12 bases. This CDR3 is CASSFQGSIGYTF. CDR3 sequence (DNA): TGTGCCAGCAGTTTCCAGGGTTCCATTGGCTACACCTTC.

CDR3 residues: CASTIDGPSTDTQYF. The CDR3 region has the DNA TGTGCCAGCACAATCGACGGACCTAGCACAGATACGCAGTATTTT. This chain joins TRBV12-3 or TRBV12-4 and TRBJ2-3, with D uncertain. CDR3 length: 15 amino acids. Deletions cut 7 bases from V and 0 bases from J, with 14 bases between.

This clonotype has just a few counts. This chain uses TRBV7-2 with TRBJ2-5; the D is unclear. The CDR3 extends over 15 amino acids. Germline values: CDR1 SGHTA, CDR2 FQGNSA. V dropped 5 bases and J dropped 2 bases, with 15 bases sitting between them. CDR3 in amino acids: CASSATGPPQETQYF. The CDR3 DNA reads as TGTGCCAGCAGCGCCACCGGGCCACCACAAGAGACCCAGTACTTC.

The V and J genes are TRBV7-2 and TRBJ2-7; 8 bases map to TRBD1. Germline V CDR1 and CDR2: SGHTA, FQGNSA. V gave up 0 bases and J gave up 5 bases; unmatched junction bases: 6. The CDR3 runs to 15 residues. This chain's CDR3 is CASSLAQTGAHEQYF. CDR3 sequence (DNA): TGTGCCAGCAGCTTAGCGCAGACAGGGGCCCACGAGCAGTACTTC. The full variable domain, completed using reference TRBV7-2 and TRBJ2-7, is GAGVSQSPSNKVTEKGKDVELRCDPISGHTALYWYRQSLGQGLEFLIYFQGNSAPDKSGLPSDRFSAERTGGSVSTLTIQRTQQEDSAVYLCASSLAQTGAHEQYFGPGTRLTVT.

The rearrangement uses TRBV7-9 and TRBJ2-3, with TRBD2 matching 8 bases. J lost 4 bases, V lost 1 base, and 7 bases had no gene match. This CDR3 is 16 amino acids long. Germline values: CDR1 SEHNR, CDR2 FQNEAQ (reference sequence). The CDR3 reads CASSLVSGGPADTQYF. Written as DNA, the CDR3 is TGTGCCAGCAGCTTAGTTTCGGGAGGGCCGGCAGATACGCAGTATTTT.

V is TRBV5-5 and J is TRBJ2-2, with D possibly being TRBD1 (5 bases). Germline V CDR1 and CDR2: SGHKS, YYEKEE (reference sequence). The V and J ends lost 3 bases and 3 bases respectively, with 15 bases between them. The CDR3 consists of 16 residues. CDR3 bases: TGTGCCAGCAGCTCACCCGAGGCAGGGTACACCGGGGAGCTGTTTTTT. Protein sequence: CASSSPEAGYTGELFF.

Ten or more counts support this clonotype. The chain is built from TRBV5-1 and TRBJ2-7, with a tentative D call TRBD2 (5 bases). Germline V lookup: CDR1 SGHRS, CDR2 YFSETQ. V was trimmed by 4 bases and J by 3 bases, leaving 14 bases between them. The CDR3 spans 14 residues. CDR3 nucleotide sequence: TGCGCCAGCAGCCTCTCGGGAAGGCTCTACGAGCAGTACTTC. It yields the protein CASSLSGRLYEQYF. The full variable domain, in which reference TRBV5-1 and TRBJ2-7 provide the parts outside the CDR3, is KAGVTQTPRYLIKTRGQQVTLSCSPISGHRSVSWYQQTPGQGLQFLFEYFSETQRNKGNFPGRFSGRQFSNSRSEMNVSTLELGDSALYLCASSLSGRLYEQYFGPGTRLTVT.

The V and J genes are TRBV19 and TRBJ2-7; D gene unclear. The CDR3 runs to 13 residues. Per germline, CDR1 LNHDA and CDR2 SQIVND (reference sequence). Deletions cut 4 bases from V and 0 bases from J, with 7 bases between. The CDR3 bases are TGTGCCAGTAGTAACACAGCCTCCTACGAGCAGTACTTC. This sequence encodes CASSNTASYEQYF.

The V gene is TRBV5-1, the J gene TRBJ2-5, with TRBD1 matching over 12 bases. Germline V gene data show CDR1 as SGHRS and CDR2 as YFSETQ. Trimming cost V 9 bases and J 5 bases; bases outside gene matches: 14. This CDR3 region has 16 residues. The CDR3 sequence is CATRAGQGAFAETQYF. The CDR3, as DNA: TGCGCCACCCGGGCGGGACAGGGGGCGTTTGCGGAGACCCAGTACTTC.

The CDR3 loop is CASSPLGEGPHNEQFF. DNA of the CDR3: TGTGCCAGCAGTCCCCTGGGGGAGGGTCCGCACAATGAGCAGTTCTTC. V usage is TRBV27 and J usage is TRBJ2-1; 7 bases are a match to TRBD2. This CDR3 is built from 16 residues. The J segment lost 5 bases and the V segment lost 5 bases, leaving 12 bases of the junction unmatched. Looked up from germline, CDR1 is MNHEY and CDR2 is SMNVEV (reference sequence).

This clonotype was observed a handful of times. V gene TRBV6-1 combines with J gene TRBJ1-2; D is uncertain. CDR3 length equals 15 residues. The germline gives CDR1 MNHNS, CDR2 SASEGT. V lost 2 bases and J 3 bases, leaving 13 bases between the germline ends. CDR3 sequence (DNA): TGTGCCAGCAGTGAATATAGGGCGCTCGACTATGGCTACACCTTC. Its translation: CASSEYRALDYGYTF.

This chain uses TRBV29-1 with TRBJ2-1; D perhaps matches TRBD1 (6 bases). The CDR3 is made up of 15 amino acids. CDR1 is SQVTM, CDR2 ANQGSEA, per germline. Deletions cut 6 bases from V and 8 bases from J, with 23 bases between. CDR3 sequence: CSVRKPTGFGDEQFF. The CDR3 DNA reads as TGCAGCGTCAGAAAACCTACAGGGTTCGGGGATGAGCAGTTCTTC.